This T cell receptor (beta chain) was captured in a study of beta chain features in type 1 diabetes. Study-wide background: The study examined about 100,000,000 sorted cells across all samples. Study-level results: The study found fewer insertions and more deletions at VDJ junctions in type 1 diabetes patients. Small HLA sub-analyses could not settle whether HLA shapes TCRB rearrangement.

Investigators reverse transcribed all isolated RNA, so they sequenced expressed TCRB transcripts. Sequencing was performed with immunoSEQ multiplex PCR; in TCRdb, only in-frame clones are kept and a portion is missing. The table includes 310,000 or so clones, approximately 10% detected once. Germline-derived CDR1 and CDR2 are KGHSH and LQKENI. Trimming cost V 3 bases and J 2 bases; bases outside gene matches: 5. There are 15 residues in the CDR3. CD4+ naive, central memory, regulatory and stem cell-like memory subsets were isolated by sorting on CD45RO/CCR7/CD25/CD127/CD95/CD27. This clone was recorded a few times. Its antigen is currently unknown. The sample holds other DNA sequences that translate to the same CDR3.

The sequenced sample was naive CD4+ T cells from blood. The receptor comes from a woman in her twenties or thirties in good health. This chain links TRBV18 with TRBJ2-7; 9 bases are shared with TRBD1. The CDR3 nucleotides are TGTGCCAGCTCACCTTCGGGACAGGGTACCTACGAGCAGTACTTC. Its protein product is CASSPSGQGTYEQYF.